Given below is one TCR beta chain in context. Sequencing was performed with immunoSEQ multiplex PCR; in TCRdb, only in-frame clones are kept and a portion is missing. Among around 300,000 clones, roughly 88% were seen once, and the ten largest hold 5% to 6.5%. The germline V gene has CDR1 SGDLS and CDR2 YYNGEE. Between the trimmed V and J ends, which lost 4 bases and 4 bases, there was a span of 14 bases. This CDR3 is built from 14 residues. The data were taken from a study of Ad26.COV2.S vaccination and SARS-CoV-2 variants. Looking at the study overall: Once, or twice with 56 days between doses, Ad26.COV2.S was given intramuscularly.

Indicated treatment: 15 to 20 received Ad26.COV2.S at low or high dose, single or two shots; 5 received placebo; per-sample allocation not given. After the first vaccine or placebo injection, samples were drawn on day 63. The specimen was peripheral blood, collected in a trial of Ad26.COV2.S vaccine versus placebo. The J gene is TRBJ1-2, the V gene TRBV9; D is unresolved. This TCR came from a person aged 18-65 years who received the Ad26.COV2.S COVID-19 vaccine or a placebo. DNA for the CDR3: TGTGCCAGCAGCCCAGACTCATTATCCTATGGCTACACCTTC. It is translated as CASSPDSLSYGYTF.